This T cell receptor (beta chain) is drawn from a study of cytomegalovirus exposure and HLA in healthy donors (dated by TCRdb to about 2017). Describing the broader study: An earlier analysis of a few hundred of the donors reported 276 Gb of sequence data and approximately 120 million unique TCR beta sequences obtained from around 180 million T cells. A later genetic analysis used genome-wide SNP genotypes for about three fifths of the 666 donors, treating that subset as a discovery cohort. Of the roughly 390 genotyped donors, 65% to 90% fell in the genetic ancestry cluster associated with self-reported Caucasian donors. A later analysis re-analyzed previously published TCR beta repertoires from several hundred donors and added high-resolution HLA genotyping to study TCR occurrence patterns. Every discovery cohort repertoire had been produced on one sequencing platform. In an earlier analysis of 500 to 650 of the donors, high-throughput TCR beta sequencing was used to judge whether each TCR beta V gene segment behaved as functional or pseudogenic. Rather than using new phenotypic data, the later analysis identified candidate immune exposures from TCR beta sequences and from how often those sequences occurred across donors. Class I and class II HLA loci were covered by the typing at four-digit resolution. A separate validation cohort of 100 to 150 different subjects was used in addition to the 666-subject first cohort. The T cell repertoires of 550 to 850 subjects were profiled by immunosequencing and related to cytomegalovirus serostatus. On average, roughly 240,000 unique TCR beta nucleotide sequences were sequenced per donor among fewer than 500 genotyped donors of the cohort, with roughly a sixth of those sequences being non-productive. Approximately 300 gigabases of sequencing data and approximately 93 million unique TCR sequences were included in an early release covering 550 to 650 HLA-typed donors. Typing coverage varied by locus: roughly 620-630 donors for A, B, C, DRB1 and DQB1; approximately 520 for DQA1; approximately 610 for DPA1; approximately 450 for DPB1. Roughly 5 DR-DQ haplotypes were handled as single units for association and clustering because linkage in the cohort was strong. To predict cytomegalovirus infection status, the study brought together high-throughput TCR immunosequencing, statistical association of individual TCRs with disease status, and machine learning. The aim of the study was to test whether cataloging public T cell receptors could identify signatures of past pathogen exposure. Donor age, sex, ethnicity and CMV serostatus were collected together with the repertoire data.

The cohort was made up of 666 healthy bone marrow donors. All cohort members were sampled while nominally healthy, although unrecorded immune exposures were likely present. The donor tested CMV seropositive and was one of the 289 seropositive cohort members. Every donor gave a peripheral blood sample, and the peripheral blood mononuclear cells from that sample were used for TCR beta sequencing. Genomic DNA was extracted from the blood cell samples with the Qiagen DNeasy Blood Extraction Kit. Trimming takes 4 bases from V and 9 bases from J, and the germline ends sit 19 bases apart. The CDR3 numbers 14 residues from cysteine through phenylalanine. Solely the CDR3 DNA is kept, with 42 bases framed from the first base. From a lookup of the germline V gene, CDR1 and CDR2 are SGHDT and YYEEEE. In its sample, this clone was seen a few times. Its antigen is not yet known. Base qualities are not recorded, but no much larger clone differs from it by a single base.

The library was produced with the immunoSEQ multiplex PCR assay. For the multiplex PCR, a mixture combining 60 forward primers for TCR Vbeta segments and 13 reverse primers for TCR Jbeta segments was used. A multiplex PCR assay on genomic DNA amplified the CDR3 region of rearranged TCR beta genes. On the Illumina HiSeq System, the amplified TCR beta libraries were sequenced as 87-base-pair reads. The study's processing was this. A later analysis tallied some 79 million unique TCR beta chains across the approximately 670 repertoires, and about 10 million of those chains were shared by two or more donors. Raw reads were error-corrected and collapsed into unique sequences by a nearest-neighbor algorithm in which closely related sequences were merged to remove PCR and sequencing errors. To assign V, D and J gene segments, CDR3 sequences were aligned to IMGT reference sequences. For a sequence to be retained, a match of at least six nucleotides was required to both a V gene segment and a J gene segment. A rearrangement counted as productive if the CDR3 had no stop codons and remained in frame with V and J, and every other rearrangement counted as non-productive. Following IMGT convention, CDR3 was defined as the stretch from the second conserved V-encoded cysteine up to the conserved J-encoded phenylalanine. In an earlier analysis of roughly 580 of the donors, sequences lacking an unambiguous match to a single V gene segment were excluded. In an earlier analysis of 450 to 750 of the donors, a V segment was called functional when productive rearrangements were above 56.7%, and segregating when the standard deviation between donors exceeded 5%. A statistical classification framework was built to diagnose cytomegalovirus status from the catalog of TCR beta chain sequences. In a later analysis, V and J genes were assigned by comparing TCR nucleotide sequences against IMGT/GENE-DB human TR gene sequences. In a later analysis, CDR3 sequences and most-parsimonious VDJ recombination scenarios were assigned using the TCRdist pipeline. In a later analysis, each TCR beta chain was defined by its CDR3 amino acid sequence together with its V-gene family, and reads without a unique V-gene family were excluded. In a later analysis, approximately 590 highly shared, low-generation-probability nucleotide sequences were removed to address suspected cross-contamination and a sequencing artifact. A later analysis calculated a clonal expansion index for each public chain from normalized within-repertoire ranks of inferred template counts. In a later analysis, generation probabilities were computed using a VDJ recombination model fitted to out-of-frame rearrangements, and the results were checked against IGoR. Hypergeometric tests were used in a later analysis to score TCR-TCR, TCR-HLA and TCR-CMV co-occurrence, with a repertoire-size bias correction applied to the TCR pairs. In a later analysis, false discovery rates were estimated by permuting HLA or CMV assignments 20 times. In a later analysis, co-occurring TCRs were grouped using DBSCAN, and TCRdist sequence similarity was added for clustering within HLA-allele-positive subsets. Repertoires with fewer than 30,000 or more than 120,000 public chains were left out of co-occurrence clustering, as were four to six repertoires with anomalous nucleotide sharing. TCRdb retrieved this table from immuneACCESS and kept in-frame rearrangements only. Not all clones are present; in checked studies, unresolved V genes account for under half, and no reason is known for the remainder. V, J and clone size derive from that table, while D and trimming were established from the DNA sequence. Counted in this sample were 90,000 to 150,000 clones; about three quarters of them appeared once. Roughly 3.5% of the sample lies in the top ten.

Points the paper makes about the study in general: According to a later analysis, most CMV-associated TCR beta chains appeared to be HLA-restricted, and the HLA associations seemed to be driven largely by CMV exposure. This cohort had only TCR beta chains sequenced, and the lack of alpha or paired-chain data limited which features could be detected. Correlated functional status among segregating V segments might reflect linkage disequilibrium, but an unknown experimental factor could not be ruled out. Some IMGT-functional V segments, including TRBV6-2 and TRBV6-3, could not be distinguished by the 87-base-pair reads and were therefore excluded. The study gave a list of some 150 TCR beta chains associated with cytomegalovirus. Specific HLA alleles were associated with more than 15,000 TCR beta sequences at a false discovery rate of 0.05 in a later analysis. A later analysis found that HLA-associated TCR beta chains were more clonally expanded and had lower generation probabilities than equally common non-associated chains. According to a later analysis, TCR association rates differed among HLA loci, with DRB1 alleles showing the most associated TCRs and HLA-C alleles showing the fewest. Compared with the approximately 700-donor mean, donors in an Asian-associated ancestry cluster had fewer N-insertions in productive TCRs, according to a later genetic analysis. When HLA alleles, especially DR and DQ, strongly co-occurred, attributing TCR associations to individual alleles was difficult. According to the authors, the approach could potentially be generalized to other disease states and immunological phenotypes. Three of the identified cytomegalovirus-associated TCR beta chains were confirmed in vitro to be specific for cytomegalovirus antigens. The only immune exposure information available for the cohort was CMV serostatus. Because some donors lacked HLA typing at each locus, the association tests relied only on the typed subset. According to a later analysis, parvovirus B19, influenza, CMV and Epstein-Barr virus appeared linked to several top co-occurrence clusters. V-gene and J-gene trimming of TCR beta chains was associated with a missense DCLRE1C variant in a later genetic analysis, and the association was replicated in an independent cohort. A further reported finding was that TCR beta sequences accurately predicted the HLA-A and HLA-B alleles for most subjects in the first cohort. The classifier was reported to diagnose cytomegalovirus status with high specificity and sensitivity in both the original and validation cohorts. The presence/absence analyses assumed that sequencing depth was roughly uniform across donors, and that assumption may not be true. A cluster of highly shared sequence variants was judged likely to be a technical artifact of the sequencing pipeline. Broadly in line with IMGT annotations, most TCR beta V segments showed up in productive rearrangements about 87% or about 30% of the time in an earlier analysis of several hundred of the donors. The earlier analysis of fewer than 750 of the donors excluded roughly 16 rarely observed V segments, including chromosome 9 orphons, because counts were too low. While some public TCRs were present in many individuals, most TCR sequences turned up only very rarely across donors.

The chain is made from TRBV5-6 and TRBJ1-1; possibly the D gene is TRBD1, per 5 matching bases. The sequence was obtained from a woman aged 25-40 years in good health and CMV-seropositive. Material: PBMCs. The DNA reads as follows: TGTGCCAGCAGCACCCTCGGCGCCGACAGCCAAGCTTTCTTT. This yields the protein CASSTLGADSQAFF. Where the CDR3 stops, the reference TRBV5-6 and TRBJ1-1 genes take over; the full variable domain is DAGVTQSPTHLIKTRGQQVTLRCSPKSGHDTVSWYQQALGQGPQFIFQYYEEEERQRGNFPDRFSGHQFPNYSSELNVNALLLGDSALYLCASSTLGADSQAFFGQGTRLTVV.